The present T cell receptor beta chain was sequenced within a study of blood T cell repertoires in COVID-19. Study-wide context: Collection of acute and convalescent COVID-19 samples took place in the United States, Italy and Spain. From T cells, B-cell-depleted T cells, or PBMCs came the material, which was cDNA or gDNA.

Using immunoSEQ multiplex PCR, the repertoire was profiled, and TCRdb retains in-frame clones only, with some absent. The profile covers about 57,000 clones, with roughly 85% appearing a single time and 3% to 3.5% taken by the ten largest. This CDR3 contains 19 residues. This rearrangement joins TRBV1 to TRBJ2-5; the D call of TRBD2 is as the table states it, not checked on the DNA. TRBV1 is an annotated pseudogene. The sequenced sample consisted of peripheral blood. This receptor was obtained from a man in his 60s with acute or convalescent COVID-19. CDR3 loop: CTSSPPLSRRGGPPETQYF. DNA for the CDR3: TGCACCAGCAGCCCACCTCTGAGCCGGCGGGGGGGGCCTCCGGAGACCCAGTACTTC.